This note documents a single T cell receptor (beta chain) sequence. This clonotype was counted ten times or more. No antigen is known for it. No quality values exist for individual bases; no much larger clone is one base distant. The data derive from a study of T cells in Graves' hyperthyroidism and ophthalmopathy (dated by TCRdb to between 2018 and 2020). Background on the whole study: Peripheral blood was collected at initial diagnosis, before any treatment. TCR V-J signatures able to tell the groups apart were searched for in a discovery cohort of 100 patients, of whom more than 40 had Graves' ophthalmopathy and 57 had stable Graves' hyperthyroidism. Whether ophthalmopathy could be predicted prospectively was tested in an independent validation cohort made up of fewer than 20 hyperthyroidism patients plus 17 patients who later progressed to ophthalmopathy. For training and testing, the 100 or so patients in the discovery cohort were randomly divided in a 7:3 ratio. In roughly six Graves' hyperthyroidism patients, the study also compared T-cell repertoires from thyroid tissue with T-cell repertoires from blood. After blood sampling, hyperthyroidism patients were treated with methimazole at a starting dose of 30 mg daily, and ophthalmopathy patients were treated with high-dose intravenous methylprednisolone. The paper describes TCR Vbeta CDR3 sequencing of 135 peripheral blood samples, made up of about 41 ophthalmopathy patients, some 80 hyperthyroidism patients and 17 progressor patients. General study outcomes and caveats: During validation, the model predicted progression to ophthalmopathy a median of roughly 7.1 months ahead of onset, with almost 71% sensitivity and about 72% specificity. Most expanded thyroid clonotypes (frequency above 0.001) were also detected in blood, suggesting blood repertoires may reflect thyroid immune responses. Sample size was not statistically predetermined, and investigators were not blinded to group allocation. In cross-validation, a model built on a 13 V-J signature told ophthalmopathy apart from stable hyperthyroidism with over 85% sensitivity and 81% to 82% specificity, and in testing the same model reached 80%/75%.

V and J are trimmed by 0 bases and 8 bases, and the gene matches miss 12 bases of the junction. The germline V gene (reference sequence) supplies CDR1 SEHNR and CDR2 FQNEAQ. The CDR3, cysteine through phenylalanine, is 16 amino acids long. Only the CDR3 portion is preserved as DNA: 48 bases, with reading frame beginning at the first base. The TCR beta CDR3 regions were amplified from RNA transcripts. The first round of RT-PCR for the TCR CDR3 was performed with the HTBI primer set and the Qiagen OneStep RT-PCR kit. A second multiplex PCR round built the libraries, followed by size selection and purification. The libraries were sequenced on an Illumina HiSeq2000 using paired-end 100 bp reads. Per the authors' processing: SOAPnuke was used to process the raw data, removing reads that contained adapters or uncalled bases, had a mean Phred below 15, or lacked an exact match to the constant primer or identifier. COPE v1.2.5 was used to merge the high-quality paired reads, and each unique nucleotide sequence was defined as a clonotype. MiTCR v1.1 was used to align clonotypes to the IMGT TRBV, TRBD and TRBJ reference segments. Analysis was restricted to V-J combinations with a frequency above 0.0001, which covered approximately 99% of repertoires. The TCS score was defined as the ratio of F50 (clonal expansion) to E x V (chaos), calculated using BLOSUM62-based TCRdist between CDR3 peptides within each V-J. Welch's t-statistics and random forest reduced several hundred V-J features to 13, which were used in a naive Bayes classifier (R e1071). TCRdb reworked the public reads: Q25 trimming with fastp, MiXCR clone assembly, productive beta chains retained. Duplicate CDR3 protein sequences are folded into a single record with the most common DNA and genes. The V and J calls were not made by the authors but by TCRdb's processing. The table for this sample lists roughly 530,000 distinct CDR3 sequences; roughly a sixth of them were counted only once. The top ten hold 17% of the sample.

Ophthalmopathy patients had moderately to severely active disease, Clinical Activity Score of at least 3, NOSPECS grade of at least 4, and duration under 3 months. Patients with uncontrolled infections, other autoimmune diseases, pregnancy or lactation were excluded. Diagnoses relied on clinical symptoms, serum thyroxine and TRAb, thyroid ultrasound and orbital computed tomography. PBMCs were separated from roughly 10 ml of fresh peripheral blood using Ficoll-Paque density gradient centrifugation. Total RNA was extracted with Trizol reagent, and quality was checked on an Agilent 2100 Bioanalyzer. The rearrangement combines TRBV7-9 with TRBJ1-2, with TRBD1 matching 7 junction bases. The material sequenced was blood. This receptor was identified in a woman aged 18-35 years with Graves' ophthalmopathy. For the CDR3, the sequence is CASSLAWATGMNGYTF. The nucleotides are TGTGCCAGCAGCTTAGCGTGGGCGACAGGGATGAACGGCTACACCTTC.